The 5 T cell receptor beta chains below all came from one sample that was sequenced in a study of T-cell memory formation after mild COVID-19. Each CDR3 protein gets one entry after TCRdb re-called the 5' RACE reads with MiXCR. The sample shows about 200,000 distinct CDR3 sequences, 9.5% of them seen only once. The specimen was PBMCs or a T cell subset sorted from them (not recorded which). These receptors were taken from a man between 18 and 29 years old who had mild COVID-19 (a few samples of this study predate the infection). Cell type and time point are not known.

This clonotype was counted ten times or more. J is TRBJ2-1 and V is TRBV9, with 7 bases lining up with TRBD2. Germline CDR1 SGDLS, CDR2 YYNGEE. This CDR3 has 17 residues. The J segment lost 9 bases and the V segment lost 4 bases, leaving 19 bases of the junction unmatched. The CDR3 sequence is CASSPYPPSGTWGEQFF. In DNA, the CDR3 is TGTGCCAGCAGCCCGTACCCTCCTAGCGGAACCTGGGGTGAGCAGTTCTTC.

This clonotype was recorded at least ten times. This chain joins TRBV28 and TRBJ2-2; the D is unclear. Per the germline V gene, CDR1 is MDHEN and CDR2 is SYDVKM. V was shortened by 11 bases and J by 4 bases, with 8 bases between the two germline ends. The CDR3 contains 11 residues. This CDR3 reads CASRSTGELFF. The CDR3 coding sequence is TGTGCCTCCAGGAGCACCGGGGAGCTGTTTTTT.

In its sample, this clonotype was seen many times. The V gene is TRBV7-2, the J gene TRBJ2-3, with D possibly TRBD2 on 6 matching bases. There are 14 residues in the CDR3. Deletions cut 5 bases from V and 2 bases from J, with 11 bases between. The germline V gene encodes CDR1 SGHTA and CDR2 FQGNSA. Written as DNA, the CDR3 is TGTGCCAGCAGCGCGGGGACCTACACAGATACGCAGTATTTT. Its translation: CASSAGTYTDTQYF.

This clonotype was seen repeatedly, ten times or more. The V gene is TRBV20-1, the J gene TRBJ2-5; TRBD1 matches at 7 bases. J gave up 9 bases and V 3 bases, and 4 bases lay outside the gene matches. CDR1 is DFQATT, CDR2 SNEGSKA, per germline (reference sequence). The CDR3 runs 11 residues. The CDR3 spells CSARGQLSQYF. CDR3 DNA: TGCAGTGCTAGGGGACAGCTTTCCCAGTACTTC.

The V call is TRBV5-1, the J call TRBJ2-3, with a possible D match to TRBD2 (7 bases). The CDR3 length is 16 residues. Germline V gives CDR1 SGHRS, CDR2 YFSETQ. V was trimmed by 0 bases and J by 3 bases, leaving 14 bases between them. In DNA, the CDR3 is TGCGCCAGCAGCTTGGCGCCCGGGGGGCCTACAGATACGCAGTATTTT. It encodes CASSLAPGGPTDTQYF.